Detailed here is one T cell receptor (beta chain). Its antigen remains unidentified. The V end was cut by 1 base, the J end by 1 base, with 14 bases between. This CDR3 is 16 amino acids long. Germline loops: CDR1 SGHRS, CDR2 YFSETQ. This entry belongs to a study of cytomegalovirus exposure and HLA in healthy donors. Primers included in the PCR were 60 Vbeta and 13 Jbeta primers. Here immunoSEQ multiplex PCR was the method, and the copy in TCRdb shows in-frame clones only, minus some. Counted here are more than 100,000 clones, around 80% occurring once; the ten biggest clones make up 2.1%. Study findings and constraints: Upon later analysis, HLA-associated TCR beta chains proved more clonally expanded than other, equally common chains.

What was sequenced was PBMCs. The J gene is TRBJ1-1, the V gene TRBV5-1, with D maybe TRBD1 (6 bases). This receptor was taken from a young man in good health and CMV-seronegative. The chain's CDR3 is CASSLRQDDANTEAFF. CDR3 DNA: TGCGCCAGCAGCTTGAGACAGGACGACGCGAACACTGAAGCTTTCTTT.